Listed below are T cell receptor beta chains from one sample, sequenced in a study of regulatory T cells in long-lasting Graves disease. TCRdb used MiXCR to reprocess the multiplex PCR reads, holding one entry per CDR3 protein. This table holds almost 450,000 distinct CDR3 sequences, around 15% found once. Separately, the same data were catalogued under a study of T cells in Graves' hyperthyroidism and ophthalmopathy.

This sample comprised peripheral blood mononuclear cells (PBMCs), obtained at new diagnosis, from a patient treated with antithyroid drugs. The source is a woman in her thirties with Graves disease. Each CDR3 is given with its conserved first and last residue. A D gene is named only where the DNA matches it firmly. For some rows the clone size is stated as once, few or many, or as a class when expanded; others skip it.

clone size: -
V gene: TRBV7-8
D gene: TRBD2
CDR3 length: 13
J gene: TRBJ2-7
CDR3 DNA: TGTGCCAGCAGCACGGGGGGGCCCTACGAGCAGTACTTC
CDR3 protein: CASSTGGPYEQYF

clone size: -
V gene: TRBV3-1
D gene: TRBD1
CDR3 length: 16
J gene: TRBJ1-5
CDR3 DNA: TGTGCCAGCAGCCAAGATCCCGGGACAGAAAATCAGCCCCAGCATTTT
CDR3 protein: CASSQDPGTENQPQHF

clone size: few
V gene: TRBV18
D gene: -
CDR3 length: 16
J gene: TRBJ1-1
CDR3 DNA: TGTGCCAGCTCAATCTCGACGGGCTTCGTTGGCACTGAAGCTTTCTTT
CDR3 protein: CASSISTGFVGTEAFF

clone size: many
V gene: TRBV2
D gene: TRBD2
CDR3 length: 15
J gene: TRBJ2-7
CDR3 DNA: TGTGCCAGCAAGTTACTAGCGGGAGGGCCCTACGAGCAGTACTTC
CDR3 protein: CASKLLAGGPYEQYF

clone size: many
V gene: TRBV13
D gene: -
CDR3 length: 15
J gene: TRBJ2-3
CDR3 DNA: TGTGCCAGCAGCCCATGGGACGGGAGTACAGATACGCAGTATTTT
CDR3 protein: CASSPWDGSTDTQYF

clone size: -
V gene: TRBV3-1
D gene: TRBD2
CDR3 length: 13
J gene: TRBJ2-1
CDR3 DNA: TGTGCCAGCAGCCAAGAGATTGGGACTAGAGGGTTCTTC
CDR3 protein: CASSQEIGTRGFF

clone size: once
V gene: TRBV7-8
D gene: -
CDR3 length: 14
J gene: TRBJ2-2
CDR3 DNA: TGTGCCAGCAGCTTAGTGTTTGACACCGGGGAGCTGTTTTTT
CDR3 protein: CASSLVFDTGELFF

clone size: many
V gene: TRBV29-1
D gene: TRBD2
CDR3 length: 13
J gene: TRBJ2-1
CDR3 DNA: TGCAGCGTTATGACTAGCGGGAACAATGAGCAGTTCTTC
CDR3 protein: CSVMTSGNNEQFF

clone size: many
V gene: TRBV7-2
D gene: -
CDR3 length: 15
J gene: TRBJ2-5
CDR3 DNA: TGTGCCAGCAGCTCCAACGGGCAGGGTCAGGAGACCCAGTACTTC
CDR3 protein: CASSSNGQGQETQYF

clone size: few
V gene: TRBV10-3
D gene: -
CDR3 length: 12
J gene: TRBJ2-7
CDR3 DNA: TGTGCCATCAGTGAGTCTACCCACGAGCAGTACTTC
CDR3 protein: CAISESTHEQYF

clone size: -
V gene: TRBV28
D gene: -
CDR3 length: 15
J gene: TRBJ2-7
CDR3 DNA: TGTGCCAGCAGTTTGGTGGGGAGTAAGATCTACGAGCAGTACTTC
CDR3 protein: CASSLVGSKIYEQYF

clone size: few
V gene: TRBV6-1
D gene: -
CDR3 length: 13
J gene: TRBJ1-5
CDR3 DNA: TGTGCCAGCAGTGGGGGGCTGGATCAGCCCCAGCATTTT
CDR3 protein: CASSGGLDQPQHF

clone size: -
V gene: TRBV28
D gene: -
CDR3 length: 13
J gene: TRBJ1-1
CDR3 DNA: TGTGCCAGCAGTTTATATGCGTACACTGAAGCTTTCTTT
CDR3 protein: CASSLYAYTEAFF

clone size: many
V gene: TRBV12-3/TRBV12-4
D gene: -
CDR3 length: 15
J gene: TRBJ1-5
CDR3 DNA: TGTGCCAGCAGTTTAACAGGTGGATTGGGTCAGCCCCAGCATTTT
CDR3 protein: CASSLTGGLGQPQHF

clone size: -
V gene: TRBV12-3/TRBV12-4
D gene: -
CDR3 length: 13
J gene: TRBJ1-1
CDR3 DNA: TGTGCCGGCAGCCCGAGTAGGTGGACTGAAGCTTTCTTT
CDR3 protein: CAGSPSRWTEAFF

clone size: -
V gene: TRBV27
D gene: TRBD1
CDR3 length: 14
J gene: TRBJ2-1
CDR3 DNA: TGTGCCACCATGACAGGGCGATCCTACAATGAGCAGTTCTTC
CDR3 protein: CATMTGRSYNEQFF

clone size: -
V gene: TRBV14
D gene: TRBD1
CDR3 length: 17
J gene: TRBJ1-2
CDR3 DNA: TGTGCCAGCAGCCCTCGGACAGGAAGCAGCAGCATATATGGCTACACCTTC
CDR3 protein: CASSPRTGSSSIYGYTF

clone size: -
V gene: TRBV12-3/TRBV12-4
D gene: TRBD1
CDR3 length: 14
J gene: TRBJ1-4
CDR3 DNA: TGTACCAGCACCGAGGACAGGCGTCTTGGAAAACTGTTTTTT
CDR3 protein: CTSTEDRRLGKLFF